These 14 T cell receptor beta chains were sequenced from one sample in a study of monozygotic twins with cystic fibrosis. The table came from immunoSEQ multiplex PCR; TCRdb's copy has only in-frame clones and leaves some out. The repertoire consists of around 30,000 clones, with 70% to 90% occurring once and the leading ten covering 0.8% to 1%. Sequencing used blood. Receptor source: a girl under 10 years old with cystic fibrosis.

The V gene is TRBV5-6, the J gene TRBJ2-5; no clear D. V was cut by 0 bases and J by 5 bases, with 17 bases left in between. This CDR3 is 16 amino acids long. Germline CDR1 reads SGHDT; CDR2 reads YYEEEE. The CDR3 here is CASSLESGYLAETQYF. For the CDR3, the DNA is TGTGCCAGCAGCTTGGAGTCAGGCTACCTCGCGGAGACCCAGTACTTC.

V is TRBV2 and J is TRBJ1-1, with 8 bases that match TRBD1. Germline trimming cut 6 bases from V and 7 bases from J; bases unmatched to any gene: 7. Germline V lookup: CDR1 SNHLY, CDR2 FYNNEI. This CDR3 is 13 amino acids long. This chain's CDR3 is CASRFNTGGEAFF. The CDR3 DNA sequence: TGTGCCAGCAGGTTTAATACAGGGGGTGAAGCTTTCTTT.

The chain joins TRBV6-1 to TRBJ2-5; the D call may be TRBD1 or TRBD2 (6 bases each). Germline V gene sequence: CDR1 MNHNS, CDR2 SASEGT. The V gene lost 4 bases and the J gene lost 1 base, with 10 bases spanning the gap. The CDR3 loop spans 14 amino acids. In DNA form, the CDR3 reads TGTGCCAGCAGTGGGGGGGACATCCAAGAGACCCAGTACTTC. This encodes CASSGGDIQETQYF.

This chain's CDR3 is CASSSPGLAGGGTDTQYF. For the CDR3, the DNA is TGTGCCAGCAGTTCCCCGGGACTAGCGGGAGGGGGCACAGATACGCAGTATTTT. The chain links TRBV28 to TRBJ2-3; 16 bases agree with TRBD2. CDR1 MDHEN and CDR2 SYDVKM come from the germline V gene. The length of the CDR3 is 18 residues. The V and J ends lost 4 bases and 1 base, in that order; junction bases with no gene match: 5. The whole variable domain, remainder taken from reference TRBV28 and TRBJ2-3, is DVKVTQSSRYLVKRTGEKVFLECVQDMDHENMFWYRQDPGLGLRLIYFSYDVKMKEKGDIPEGYSVSREKKERFSLILESASTNQTSMYLCASSSPGLAGGGTDTQYFGPGTRLTVL.

The count of this clone is one. The V and J genes are TRBV28 and TRBJ1-2; D remains ambiguous. Germline lookup yields CDR1 MDHEN and CDR2 SYDVKM. The V gene lost 8 bases and the J gene lost 1 base, with 5 bases spanning the gap. The CDR3 extends over 11 amino acids. CDR3 DNA: TGTGCCAGCCGGGGTAACTATGGCTACACCTTC. Protein product: CASRGNYGYTF.

Only a few counts were recorded for this clone. The rearrangement uses TRBV19 and TRBJ2-2; D unresolved. The CDR3 sequence is 15 residues long. Germline V gene data show CDR1 as LNHDA and CDR2 as SQIVND (reference sequence). The ends were cut back, 1 base at V and 4 bases at J, with 10 bases in the middle. CDR3 loop: CASSIVDGSTGELFF. The CDR3 DNA sequence: TGTGCCAGTAGTATAGTAGACGGTTCCACCGGGGAGCTGTTTTTT.

A single count supports this clone. This rearrangement joins TRBV25-1 to TRBJ1-2, with 9 positions matching TRBD1. The CDR3 loop spans 17 amino acids. Germline trimming cut 7 bases from V and 7 bases from J; bases unmatched to any gene: 19. The germline CDR1 and CDR2 sequences are MGHDK and SYGVNS. The CDR3 DNA follows: TGTGCCAGCACCCCCGACAGACCAGGGACAGGGTCCGGTGGCTACACCTTC. Protein sequence: CASTPDRPGTGSGGYTF.

The J gene is TRBJ2-6, the V gene TRBV2, with TRBD1 matching 12 bases. The germline V gene encodes CDR1 SNHLY and CDR2 FYNNEI. This CDR3 contains 16 residues. Germline trimming cut 6 bases from V and 2 bases from J; bases unmatched to any gene: 2. For the CDR3, the DNA is TGTGCCAGCAGCGGGACAGGGGGCGCTGGGGCCAACGTCCTGACTTTC. It encodes CASSGTGGAGANVLTF.

The rearrangement joins TRBV30 to TRBJ1-3, with 7 bases lining up with TRBD1. J was trimmed by 1 base and V by 0 bases; bases with no gene match: 6. The CDR3 contains 16 residues. Germline V gives CDR1 GTSNPN, CDR2 SVGIG (reference sequence). As DNA, the CDR3 is TGTGCCTGGAGTGTTAGGGACAGCGGATCTGGAAACACCATATATTTT. Its translation is CAWSVRDSGSGNTIYF.

A remark on this clone: One junction end disagrees with the germline gene, perhaps due to a read error. This chain connects TRBV19 to TRBJ1-3; D is perhaps TRBD1 (5 bases). The CDR3 has 13 amino acids. Looked up from germline, CDR1 is LNHDA and CDR2 is SQIVND (reference sequence). CDR3 sequence (DNA): TGTGCCAGTAGTATTGTTCAGGGAACCACCATATATTTT. It encodes CASSIVQGTTIYF. Full variable domain (outside the CDR3, taken from reference TRBV19 and TRBJ1-3): DGGITQSPKYLFRKEGQNVTLSCEQNLNHDAMYWYRQDPGQGLRLIYYSQIVNDFQKGDIAEGYSVSREKKESFPLTVTSAQKNPTAFYLCASSIVQGTTIYFGEGSWLTVV.

The chain carries TRBV15 and TRBJ2-5; D perhaps matches TRBD2 (5 bases). V shed 3 bases and J shed 4 bases, with 12 bases lying between them. Germline-derived CDR1 and CDR2 are LNHNV and YYDKDF (reference sequence). The CDR3 is 14 residues long. The CDR3 spells CATSRSREGETQYF. CDR3 coding DNA: TGTGCCACCAGCAGGTCGAGAGAGGGAGAGACCCAGTACTTC.

V is TRBV25-1 and J is TRBJ2-1; 7 bases map to TRBD2. The CDR3 is 16 residues long. The germline CDR1 and CDR2 sequences are MGHDK and SYGVNS. V was pared by 3 bases and J by 9 bases, with 14 bases of the junction left unmatched. CDR3 sequence reads: CASSDSPLLAGAEQFF. As DNA, the CDR3 is TGTGCCAGCAGTGATTCCCCTTTATTAGCGGGCGCTGAGCAGTTCTTC.

The V and J genes are TRBV2 and TRBJ2-7, with D unresolved. Germline lookup yields CDR1 SNHLY and CDR2 FYNNEI. Trimming stripped 7 bases from V and 6 bases from J, with 13 bases between. The CDR3 is made up of 12 amino acids. CDR3 DNA: TGTGCCAGCAATCCACGTGGGCGCGAGCAGTACTTC. Translating gives CASNPRGREQYF.

The rearrangement links TRBV5-5 to TRBJ2-3; tentative D call: TRBD2 (6 bases). The length of the CDR3 is 16 residues. The V and J ends lost 6 bases and 2 bases respectively, with 19 bases between them. Per the germline V gene, CDR1 is SGHKS and CDR2 is YYEKEE (reference sequence). The CDR3 protein is CASNFWRGRSTDTQYF. CDR3 nucleotide sequence: TGTGCCAGCAACTTCTGGAGGGGACGGTCCACAGATACGCAGTATTTT.